This TCR beta chain was captured by sequencing in a study of early T cells in non-severe SARS-CoV-2 infection. Overall study context: Sequenced material consisted of bulk RNA (from unsorted whole blood), and chains were unpaired. Overall study results and limits: Matches to VDJdb favored anti-spike CD8 responses and missed private and CD4 specificities.

Details on this clonotype: Its specificity is unknown.

V was cut by 7 bases and J by 2 bases, with 3 bases left in between. CDR3 length: 11 residues. Individual cDNA molecules each received unique molecular identifiers attached to them. TCRdb processed the 5' RACE reads anew with MiXCR; each CDR3 protein has one entry. The sample contains 90,000 to 130,000 distinct CDR3 sequences, roughly 12% of which appear only once. The chain carries TRBV12-3 or TRBV12-4 and TRBJ2-1; unclear D gene. The starting material was whole blood, obtained at baseline. The clonotype was recovered from an adult who was a healthcare worker with PCR-confirmed SARS-CoV-2 infection or an uninfected control (not recorded which). CDR3 amino acids: CASTTYNEQFF. In DNA form, the CDR3 reads TGTGCCAGCACCACCTACAATGAGCAGTTCTTC.